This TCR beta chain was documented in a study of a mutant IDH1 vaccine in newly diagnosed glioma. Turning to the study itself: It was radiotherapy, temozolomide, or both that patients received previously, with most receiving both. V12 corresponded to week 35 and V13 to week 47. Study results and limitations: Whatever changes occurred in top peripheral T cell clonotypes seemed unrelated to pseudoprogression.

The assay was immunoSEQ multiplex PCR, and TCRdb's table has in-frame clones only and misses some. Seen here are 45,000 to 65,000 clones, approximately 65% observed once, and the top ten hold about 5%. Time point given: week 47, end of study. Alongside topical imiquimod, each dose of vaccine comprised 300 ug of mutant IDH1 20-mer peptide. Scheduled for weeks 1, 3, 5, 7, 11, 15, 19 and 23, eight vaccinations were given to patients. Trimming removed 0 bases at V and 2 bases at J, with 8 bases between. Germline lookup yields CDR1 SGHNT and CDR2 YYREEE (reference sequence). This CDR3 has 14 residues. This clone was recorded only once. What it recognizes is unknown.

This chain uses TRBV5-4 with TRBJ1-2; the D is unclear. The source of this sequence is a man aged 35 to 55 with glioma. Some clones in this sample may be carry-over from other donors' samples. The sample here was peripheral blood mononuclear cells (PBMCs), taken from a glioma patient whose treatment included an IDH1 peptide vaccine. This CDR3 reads CASSLGSGNYGYTF. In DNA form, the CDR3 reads TGTGCCAGCAGCTTGGGGAGCGGGAACTATGGCTACACCTTC.